This TCR beta chain was identified during a study of T cells after yellow fever vaccination. Each CDR3 protein is one row after TCRdb ran MiXCR on the 5' RACE reads. The data show almost 600,000 distinct CDR3 sequences, roughly 13% seen once. This clonotype was recorded a few times. The sequence was obtained from a man aged 25 to 40 who received the YFV17D yellow fever vaccine. Sequenced here: PBMCs, sampled on the day of the yellow fever booster vaccination.

DNA of the CDR3: TGCGCCAGCAGCTTGGACGGACTGCCGACTTACGAGCAGTACTTC. It codes for CASSLDGLPTYEQYF. The V gene is TRBV5-1, the J gene TRBJ2-7; possible D gene TRBD2, 5 bases. Looked up from germline, CDR1 is SGHRS and CDR2 is YFSETQ. The CDR3 consists of 15 residues. Trimming pared 0 bases from V and 4 bases from J, leaving 14 bases between.